These 13 T cell receptor beta chains were all obtained from the same sample, sequenced in a study of neurological immune-mediated disorders (dated by TCRdb to the late 2010s). The library was made by 5' RACE. Sequencing instrument: Illumina HiSeq 2500. Using fastp at Q25 and MiXCR, TCRdb reprocessed the public reads and kept productive beta chains. Records with the same CDR3 protein are collapsed into one entry carrying the most frequent genes and DNA. The sample table shows approximately 59,000 distinct CDR3 sequences, and roughly 5% are seen once. The top ten constitute about 6% of the sample. Sequenced: PBMCs. The receptors were sampled from a human donor with multiple sclerosis. The donor label of this sample is uncertain.

There are many counts of this clonotype. This chain joins TRBV12-3 or TRBV12-4 and TRBJ2-3; D is possibly TRBD1 (6 bases). The V gene lost 3 bases and the J gene lost 12 bases, with 10 bases spanning the gap. CDR3 size: 11 residues. This chain's CDR3 is CASSFQGRQYF. The CDR3 DNA reads TGTGCCAGCAGTTTTCAGGGGCGACAGTATTTT.

The rearrangement uses TRBV5-1 and TRBJ1-1; 7 nucleotides match TRBD1. The CDR3 extends over 15 amino acids. In germline, CDR1 is SGHRS, CDR2 YFSETQ. The V segment lost 4 bases and the J segment 7 bases; nucleotides outside the gene matches: 13. The chain's CDR3 is CASSERPQGGDEAFF. DNA for the CDR3: TGCGCCAGCAGCGAACGACCTCAGGGGGGGGATGAAGCTTTCTTT.

The V call is TRBV7-2, the J call TRBJ2-6, with 10 bases lining up with TRBD1. The CDR3 runs 22 residues. Germline CDR1 is SGHTA and CDR2 is FQGNSA. V lost 5 bases, J lost 1 base, and 20 bases stayed unmatched. This CDR3 is CASSPRTGGVIIGLSGANVLTF. CDR3 in DNA: TGTGCCAGCAGCCCCCGGACAGGGGGAGTTATAATTGGTTTGTCTGGGGCCAACGTCCTGACTTTC.

There are many counts of this clonotype. V is TRBV6-6 and J is TRBJ2-1, with 11 bases fitting TRBD1. With V trimmed by 5 bases and J by 6 bases, 6 bases remained unmatched. CDR3 length: 15 amino acids. Germline-derived CDR1 and CDR2 are MNHNY and SVGAGI (reference sequence). The CDR3 DNA reads TGTGCCAGCAGTCGGGGACAGGGGGACGTCAATGAGCAGTTCTTC. Translated: CASSRGQGDVNEQFF.

This clonotype was counted many times. The V gene is TRBV3-1, the J gene TRBJ2-1; 9 bases match TRBD2. This CDR3 spans 16 amino acids. The trim removed 4 bases at V and 8 bases at J, leaving 12 bases unmatched. Germline V lookup: CDR1 LGHDT, CDR2 YNNKEL (reference sequence). The CDR3, as DNA: TGTGCCAGCAGCCGACTAAGCGGGGGGCCCTTCGATGAGCAGTTCTTC. This sequence encodes CASSRLSGGPFDEQFF.

The gene calls are TRBV24-1 and TRBJ2-1; a weak D match, TRBD1 (5 bases). CDR1 and CDR2 from the germline V gene are KGHDR and SFDVKD. With 4 bases removed from V and 9 bases from J, the gap between germline ends came to 15 bases. This CDR3 has 14 residues. The CDR3, as DNA: TGTGCCACCAGTGACACAGACAGACCGGGTGAGCAGTTCTTC. This gives the protein CATSDTDRPGEQFF.

This clonotype was counted many times. The V and J genes are TRBV5-1 and TRBJ2-7; 7 bases map to TRBD2. The CDR3 spans 16 residues. The germline CDR1 and CDR2 sequences are SGHRS and YFSETQ. V lost 0 bases, J lost 0 bases, and 6 bases stayed unmatched. The CDR3 loop is CASSLAGGWSSYEQYF. The CDR3 bases are TGCGCCAGCAGCTTGGCGGGGGGATGGAGCTCCTACGAGCAGTACTTC.

The table lists this clonotype with many counts. The rearrangement joins TRBV20-1 to TRBJ1-1; D gene ambiguous. Germline lookup yields CDR1 DFQATT and CDR2 SNEGSKA (reference sequence). CDR3 length equals 14 residues. V was clipped by 5 bases and J by 0 bases, with 13 bases between them. Here the CDR3 reads CSAGRMRLNTEAFF. In nucleotides, the CDR3 is TGCAGTGCTGGCAGGATGCGGTTGAACACTGAAGCTTTCTTT.

This clonotype has ten or more counts. The chain employs TRBV12-3 or TRBV12-4 and TRBJ2-5; D ambiguous. V dropped 6 bases and J dropped 5 bases, with 16 bases sitting between them. The CDR3 contains 14 residues. The CDR3 region has the DNA TGTGCCAGCAGCCCGGGTAGAGTTACGGAGACCCAGTACTTC. It translates to CASSPGRVTETQYF.

The sample holds many counts of this clonotype. The rearrangement uses TRBV20-1 and TRBJ2-7; D gene uncertain. V dropped 2 bases and J dropped 5 bases, with 10 bases sitting between them. Germline V lookup: CDR1 DFQATT, CDR2 SNEGSKA (reference sequence). The CDR3 has 12 residues. The CDR3 loop reads CSARPTGNEQYF. CDR3 nucleotides: TGCAGTGCTAGACCAACCGGAAACGAGCAGTACTTC.

This clonotype was counted at least ten times. In nucleotides, the CDR3 is TGCGCCAGCAGCTTTGAACAGTATGGCTACACCTTC. Translated, it gives CASSFEQYGYTF. The chain is built from TRBV5-1 and TRBJ1-2; D is unresolved. The CDR3 extends over 12 amino acids. Trimming pared 2 bases from V and 5 bases from J, leaving 7 bases between. Germline V lookup: CDR1 SGHRS, CDR2 YFSETQ.

In its sample, this clonotype was seen many times. The chain couples TRBV5-1 to TRBJ2-1; 8 nucleotides agree with TRBD1. CDR3 size: 15 residues. Trimming took 0 bases from V and 5 from J; bases not matched to a gene: 4. Germline assignment: CDR1 SGHRS and CDR2 YFSETQ. The chain's CDR3 is CASSLARGLDNEQFF. The CDR3 DNA sequence: TGCGCCAGCAGCTTGGCCAGGGGGCTGGACAATGAGCAGTTCTTC.

This clonotype was recorded at least ten times. Sequence at one end of the junction differs from germline and may be a read error. The gene calls are TRBV6-1 and TRBJ1-5; 9 bases agree with TRBD1. Germline V gene sequence: CDR1 MNHNS, CDR2 SASEGT. This CDR3 comprises 15 residues. CDR3 in DNA: TGTGCCAGCAGTATAGACAGGGGGAGCACTCAGCCCCAGCATTTT. Its translation: CASSIDRGSTQPQHF.